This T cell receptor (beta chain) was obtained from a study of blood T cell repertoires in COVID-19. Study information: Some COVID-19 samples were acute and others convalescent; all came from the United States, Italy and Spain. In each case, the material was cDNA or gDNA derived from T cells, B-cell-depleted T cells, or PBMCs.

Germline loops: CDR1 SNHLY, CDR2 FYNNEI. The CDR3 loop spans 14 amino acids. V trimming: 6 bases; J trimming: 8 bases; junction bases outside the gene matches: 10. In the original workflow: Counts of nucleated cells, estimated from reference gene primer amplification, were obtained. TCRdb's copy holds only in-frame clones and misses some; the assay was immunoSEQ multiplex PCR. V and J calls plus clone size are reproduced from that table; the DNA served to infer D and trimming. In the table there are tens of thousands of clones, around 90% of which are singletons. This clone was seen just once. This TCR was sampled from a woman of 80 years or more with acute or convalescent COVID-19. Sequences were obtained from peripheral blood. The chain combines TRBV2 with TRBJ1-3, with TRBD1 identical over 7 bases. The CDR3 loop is CASRRDSRVDTIYF. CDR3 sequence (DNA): TGTGCCAGCAGACGGGACAGCCGGGTAGACACCATATATTTT. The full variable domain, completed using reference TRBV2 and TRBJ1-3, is EPEVTQTPSHQVTQMGQEVILRCVPISNHLYFYWYRQILGQKVEFLVSFYNNEISEKSEIFDDQFSVERPDGSNFTLKIRSTKLEDSAMYFCASRRDSRVDTIYFGEGSWLTVV.